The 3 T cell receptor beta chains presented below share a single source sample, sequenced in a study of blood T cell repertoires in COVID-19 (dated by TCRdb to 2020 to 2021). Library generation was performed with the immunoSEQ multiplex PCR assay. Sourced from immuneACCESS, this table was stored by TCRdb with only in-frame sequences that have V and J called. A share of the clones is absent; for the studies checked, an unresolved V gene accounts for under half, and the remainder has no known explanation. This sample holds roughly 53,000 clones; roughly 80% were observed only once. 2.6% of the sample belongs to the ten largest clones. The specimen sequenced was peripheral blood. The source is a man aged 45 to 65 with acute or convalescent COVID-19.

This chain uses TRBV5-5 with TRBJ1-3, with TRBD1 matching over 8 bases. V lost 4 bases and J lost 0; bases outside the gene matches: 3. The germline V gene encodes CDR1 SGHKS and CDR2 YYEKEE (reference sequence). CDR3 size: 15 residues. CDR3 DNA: TGTGCCAGCAGCCGACAGGGGTTCTCTGGAAACACCATATATTTT. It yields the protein CASSRQGFSGNTIYF.

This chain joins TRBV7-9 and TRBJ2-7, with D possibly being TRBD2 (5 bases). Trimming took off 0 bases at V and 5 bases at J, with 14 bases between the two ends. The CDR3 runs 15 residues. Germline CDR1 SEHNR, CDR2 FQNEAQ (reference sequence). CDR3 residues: CASSLALGGWDEQYF. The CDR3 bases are TGTGCCAGCAGCTTAGCGCTGGGCGGGTGGGACGAGCAGTACTTC.

The CDR3 DNA is TGTGCCAGCAGCTTAACTCAGGGGGCTGGAAACACCATATATTTT. Translating gives CASSLTQGAGNTIYF. J is TRBJ1-3 and V is TRBV7-9, with 7 bases identical to TRBD1. This CDR3 contains 15 residues. V lost 2 bases to trimming and J lost 2 bases; unmatched junction nucleotides: 3. Germline V lookup: CDR1 SEHNR, CDR2 FQNEAQ (reference sequence).